One sample yielded the 32 T cell receptor beta chains listed below, sequenced in a study of regulatory T cells in long-lasting Graves disease. Stated time point: persistent/refractory GD, antithyroid drugs over 5 years with positive TRAb. PBMC-derived RNA was used for the TCR library. iRepertoire HTBI primers and Arm-PCR of CDR3 regions built TCR beta libraries. Each CDR3 protein gets one entry after TCRdb re-called the multiplex PCR reads with MiXCR. The data hold around 460,000 distinct CDR3 sequences, with under 25% observed a single time. Sequencing was performed on peripheral blood mononuclear cells (PBMCs), taken when the disease was refractory, from a patient treated with antithyroid drugs. The receptors here all came from a female donor with Graves disease.

Here the CDR3 DNA reads TGTGCCAGCAGCCCACTCCAGGGGTACACTGAAGCTTTCTTT. Residues: CASSPLQGYTEAFF. The chain links TRBV3-1 to TRBJ1-1; D may be TRBD1 (6 bases). The length of the CDR3 is 14 residues. Between the trimmed V and J ends, which lost 4 bases and 3 bases, there was a span of 12 bases. Germline V gives CDR1 LGHDT, CDR2 YNNKEL (reference sequence).

The sample holds many counts of this clonotype. The chain couples TRBV11-2 to TRBJ2-7; 8 bases are a match to TRBD2. The CDR3 runs to 16 residues. The V gene end was trimmed by 5 bases and the J gene end by 3 bases; junction bases not matched to a gene: 12. The V gene's germline CDR1 is SGHAT and CDR2 FQNNGV. Here the CDR3 reads CASSPLSSGVFYEQYF. CDR3 coding DNA: TGTGCCAGCAGCCCCCTGAGTAGCGGGGTGTTCTACGAGCAGTACTTC.

This clonotype was detected a few times. The chain recombines TRBV7-9 with TRBJ1-6; 7 bases match TRBD1. From germline, CDR1 is SEHNR and CDR2 FQNEAQ (reference sequence). Trimming at V came to 5 bases and at J to 0 bases, leaving 7 bases not matched to a gene. The length of the CDR3 is 17 residues. The CDR3 reads CASSEDRASSYNSPLHF. The CDR3 DNA is TGTGCCAGCAGCGAAGACAGGGCAAGCTCCTATAATTCACCCCTCCACTTT.

The chain couples TRBV27 to TRBJ2-2; D is unresolved. The CDR3 extends over 16 amino acids. Germline V gives CDR1 MNHEY, CDR2 SMNVEV (reference sequence). Trimming removed 4 bases at V and 1 base at J, with 13 bases between. The CDR3 loop reads CASSSSVGRNTGELFF. The DNA for the CDR3 is TGTGCCAGCAGTTCCAGTGTAGGGCGGAACACCGGGGAGCTGTTTTTT.

Many counts were recorded for this clonotype. This chain uses TRBV11-3 with TRBJ2-6, with 9 bases aligning to TRBD1. CDR3 length equals 20 residues. Germline-derived CDR1 and CDR2 are SGHNT and YENEEA. The ends lost 4 bases at V and 0 bases at J; junction bases unmatched: 13. As DNA, the CDR3 is TGTGCCAGCAGCTCCGGGACAGGGCGGTTGGGGGCCTCTGGGGCCAACGTCCTGACTTTC. Translating gives CASSSGTGRLGASGANVLTF.

V is TRBV12-3 or TRBV12-4 and J is TRBJ2-7; D gene ambiguous. V lost 2 bases to trimming and J lost 1 base, with 9 bases between them. The CDR3 covers 14 residues. The CDR3 nucleotides read TGTGCCAGCAGTTTATTCAGGAAATCCTACGAGCAGTACTTC. Translated: CASSLFRKSYEQYF.

Here the CDR3 reads CASRVPRGNTIYF. The DNA of the CDR3 is TGTGCCAGCAGAGTTCCAAGAGGAAACACCATATATTTT. The genes are TRBV2 and TRBJ1-3; no clear D gene. V lost 6 bases and J lost 4, with 10 bases in between. This CDR3 spans 13 amino acids. Germline CDR1 and CDR2: SNHLY and FYNNEI.

This clonotype was observed a handful of times. This chain connects TRBV4-1 to TRBJ2-7; D is undetermined. This CDR3 comprises 15 residues. Trimming stripped 0 bases from V and 3 bases from J, with 12 bases between. In germline, CDR1 is MGHRA, CDR2 YSYEKL. The CDR3 DNA reads TGCGCCAGCAGCCAAGACCCGGACCTACTCTACGAGCAGTACTTC. Its translation: CASSQDPDLLYEQYF.

The gene calls are TRBV4-2 and TRBJ2-7; no clear D. V was clipped by 1 base and J by 5 bases, with 15 bases between them. The CDR3 consists of 15 residues. Germline-derived CDR1 and CDR2 are LGHNA and YNFKEQ. The CDR3 loop reads CASSQGDFASNEQYF. The DNA of the CDR3 is TGTGCCAGCAGCCAAGGGGATTTCGCCAGCAACGAGCAGTACTTC.

This clonotype has more than one count but fewer than ten. J is TRBJ2-3 and V is TRBV12-3 or TRBV12-4; D is unclear. Trimming pared 1 base from V and 3 bases from J, leaving 11 bases between. The CDR3 has 15 amino acids. The CDR3 loop reads CASSLDSGGTDTQYF. The CDR3 nucleotides read TGTGCCAGCAGTTTAGACAGTGGTGGGACAGATACGCAGTATTTT.

This clonotype came up many times. The chain has TRBV28 and TRBJ2-7; 10 bases agree with TRBD1. With 1 base clipped from V and 2 bases from J, the junction kept 14 bases outside the gene matches. The germline CDR1 and CDR2 sequences are MDHEN and SYDVKM. The CDR3 has 19 residues. The CDR3 sequence: CASSLSIVRGTGATYEQYF. Here the CDR3 DNA reads TGTGCCAGCAGTTTATCAATAGTCAGGGGGACAGGGGCAACCTACGAGCAGTACTTC.

This clonotype was observed at least ten times. The chain uses TRBV6-1 and TRBJ1-2, with a tentative D call TRBD1 (5 bases). The germline gives CDR1 MNHNS, CDR2 SASEGT. The V end was cut by 5 bases, the J end by 2 bases, with 15 bases between. The CDR3 spans 15 residues. CDR3 loop: CASSNPGWYNYGYTF. In DNA form, the CDR3 reads TGTGCCAGCAGTAACCCAGGGTGGTACAACTATGGCTACACCTTC.

This clonotype was seen a handful of times. The chain combines TRBV19 with TRBJ2-6, with D hard to call. Germline assignment: CDR1 LNHDA and CDR2 SQIVND (reference sequence). Trimming took 5 bases from V and 0 from J, leaving 11 bases between them. The length of the CDR3 is 16 residues. CDR3 amino acids: CASSSADGSGANVLTF. The CDR3 bases are TGTGCCAGTAGTTCCGCGGACGGCTCTGGGGCCAACGTCCTGACTTTC.

This chain joins TRBV6-1 and TRBJ1-5, with D possibly being TRBD1 (6 bases). This CDR3 has 16 residues. The germline gives CDR1 MNHNS, CDR2 SASEGT. The ends were cut back, 9 bases at V and 0 bases at J, with 18 bases in the middle. The chain's CDR3 is CASKTAGDYSNQPQHF. The CDR3 region has the DNA TGTGCCAGTAAGACCGCAGGGGACTATAGCAATCAGCCCCAGCATTTT.

Details on this clonotype: A much larger clone lies a single base off, so this may be a read error. The rearrangement links TRBV6-4 to TRBJ2-7; the D gene is possibly TRBD2 (5 bases). Per the germline V gene, CDR1 is MRHNA and CDR2 is SNTAGT. This CDR3 is 12 amino acids long. CDR3 nucleotides: TGTGCCAGCAGGGACTTAACCCACGAGCAGTACTTC. It codes for CASRDLTHEQYF.

There are many counts of this clonotype. The CDR3 DNA reads TGTGCTAGTGGTTTGACACAGGGGGCTGAGACCCAGTACTTC. This codes for CASGLTQGAETQYF. The chain recombines TRBV12-5 with TRBJ2-5, with TRBD1 matching over 9 bases. The CDR3 length is 14 residues. Germline V gene lookup returns CDR1 LGHNT and CDR2 FRNRAP. The V gene end was trimmed by 2 bases and the J gene end by 5 bases; junction bases not matched to a gene: 3.

This clonotype was seen repeatedly, ten times or more. The chain joins TRBV29-1 to TRBJ1-4; D is uncertain. V dropped 6 bases and J dropped 1 base, with 9 bases sitting between them. Germline V CDR1 and CDR2: SQVTM, ANQGSEA. CDR3 length equals 13 residues. CDR3 in DNA: TGCAGCGTGATGCGGGGAACTAATGAAAAACTGTTTTTT. It translates to CSVMRGTNEKLFF. Supplemented by reference TRBV29-1 and TRBJ1-4, the full variable domain reads SAVISQKPSRDICQRGTSLTIQCQVDSQVTMMFWYRQQPGQSLTLIATANQGSEATYESGFVIDKFPISRPNLTFSTLTVSNMSPEDSSIYLCSVMRGTNEKLFFGSGTQLSVL.

V usage is TRBV15 and J usage is TRBJ1-5; no reliable D call. The CDR3 has 15 residues. The germline gives CDR1 LNHNV, CDR2 YYDKDF (reference sequence). With 0 bases removed from V and 0 bases from J, the gap between germline ends came to 6 bases. The CDR3 region has the DNA TGTGCCACCAGCAGAGATTTAGGTAGCAATCAGCCCCAGCATTTT. This translates into CATSRDLGSNQPQHF.

Comments on this clonotype: A clone one base away is much larger, so this may be a read error. This chain joins TRBV28 and TRBJ2-7; TRBD2 agrees at 7 bases. CDR1 is MDHEN, CDR2 SYDVKM, per germline. The CDR3 consists of 14 residues. The CDR3 DNA is TGTACCAGCAGTTTTATGGGAGGGCCATACGAGCAGTACTTC. This encodes CTSSFMGGPYEQYF.

This clonotype occurred many times. As DNA, the CDR3 is TGTGCCAGCAGCTTATGGTCGAACTATGGCTACACCTTC. Its protein product is CASSLWSNYGYTF. This chain joins TRBV12-3 or TRBV12-4 and TRBJ1-2; D remains unclear. The CDR3 extends over 13 amino acids. V lost 6 bases and J lost 2, with 10 bases in between.

CDR3 sequence (DNA): TGTGCCAGCTCACCTTCAGTAGGGCTGGACTATGGCTACACCTTC. Amino acids: CASSPSVGLDYGYTF. The chain combines TRBV9 with TRBJ1-2; D gene unclear. Trimming took 7 bases from V and 3 from J, leaving 19 bases between them. The CDR3 is 15 residues long. Germline V gene sequence: CDR1 SGDLS, CDR2 YYNGEE.

V usage is TRBV5-8 and J usage is TRBJ1-5; no definite D call. Per germline, CDR1 SGHTS and CDR2 YDEGEE. CDR3 length: 15 amino acids. V gave up 2 bases and J gave up 0 bases, with 9 bases separating them. In DNA form, the CDR3 reads TGTGCCAGCAGCTTAGAAAGATATAGCAATCAGCCCCAGCATTTT. Translation gives CASSLERYSNQPQHF.

The gene calls are TRBV20-1 and TRBJ1-1; perhaps TRBD1 as D (5 bases). This CDR3 has 15 residues. The V gene lost 6 bases and the J gene lost 5 bases, with 22 bases spanning the gap. Germline loops: CDR1 DFQATT, CDR2 SNEGSKA (reference sequence). CDR3 in DNA: TGCAGTGCCGGGGGGGGACCGTCTAAGGGTACTGAAGCTTTCTTT. Encoded protein: CSAGGGPSKGTEAFF.

About this clonotype: Given a much more abundant clone one base away, this may be a read error. This chain links TRBV28 with TRBJ1-4, with 12 bases matching TRBD1. Germline CDR1 reads MDHEN; CDR2 reads SYDVKM. V trimming: 6 bases; J trimming: 10 bases; junction bases outside the gene matches: 9. The CDR3 is 15 residues long. The CDR3 nucleotides are TGTGCCAGCAGCCGGGGACAGGGGGCGCTTAGAAAACTGTTTTTT. It codes for CASSRGQGALRKLFF.

The rearrangement uses TRBV7-2 and TRBJ2-3; 11 nucleotides line up with TRBD2. This CDR3 spans 17 amino acids. The V and J ends lost 3 bases and 2 bases, in that order; junction bases with no gene match: 7. In germline, CDR1 is SGHTA, CDR2 FQGNSA. CDR3 DNA: TGTGCCAGCAGCTTCCTACTAGCGGGAGCCCTCACAGATACGCAGTATTTT. Protein product: CASSFLLAGALTDTQYF.

The CDR3 loop is CASSSIGTGPYEQYF. In DNA, the CDR3 is TGTGCCAGCAGTTCCATTGGGACAGGACCCTACGAGCAGTACTTC. The chain uses TRBV28 and TRBJ2-7; 8 positions agree with TRBD1. Germline values: CDR1 MDHEN, CDR2 SYDVKM. Trimming cost V 4 bases and J 2 bases; bases outside gene matches: 7. The CDR3 contains 15 residues. Combining the CDR3 with reference TRBV28 and TRBJ2-7 gives the whole variable domain DVKVTQSSRYLVKRTGEKVFLECVQDMDHENMFWYRQDPGLGLRLIYFSYDVKMKEKGDIPEGYSVSREKKERFSLILESASTNQTSMYLCASSSIGTGPYEQYFGPGTRLTVT.

This clonotype was recorded a few times. The chain recombines TRBV5-6 with TRBJ1-4, with D perhaps matching TRBD1 (5 bases). The germline V gene has CDR1 SGHDT and CDR2 YYEEEE. The germline V and J ends were trimmed by 4 bases and 9 bases, with 16 bases remaining between them. The CDR3 runs 14 residues. The CDR3, as DNA: TGTGCCAGCAGCGTCGGGACCGGGGTTCAAAAACTGTTTTTT. Protein sequence: CASSVGTGVQKLFF. Drawing the rest from reference TRBV5-6 and TRBJ1-4, the complete variable domain is DAGVTQSPTHLIKTRGQQVTLRCSPKSGHDTVSWYQQALGQGPQFIFQYYEEEERQRGNFPDRFSGHQFPNYSSELNVNALLLGDSALYLCASSVGTGVQKLFFGSGTQLSVL.

This clonotype came up many times. The chain joins TRBV11-2 to TRBJ1-2; maybe TRBD1 (6 bases). Germline V gene data show CDR1 as SGHAT and CDR2 as FQNNGV. The germline V and J ends were trimmed by 5 bases and 5 bases, with 15 bases remaining between them. This CDR3 is 14 amino acids long. The CDR3 DNA reads as TGTGCCAGCAGCCTATCTAAGGGGGGATATGGCTACACCTTC. It translates to CASSLSKGGYGYTF.

The chain uses TRBV6-1 and TRBJ1-5, with a possible D match to TRBD1 (6 bases). Germline CDR1 and CDR2: MNHNS and SASEGT. The CDR3 contains 13 residues. V was clipped by 5 bases and J by 7 bases, with 12 bases between them. The CDR3 loop is CASSYGGAQPQHF. Here the CDR3 DNA reads TGTGCCAGCAGTTACGGGGGGGCCCAGCCCCAGCATTTT.

Many counts were recorded for this clonotype. The chain has TRBV13 and TRBJ1-2, with 7 bases lining up with TRBD1. Germline CDR1 reads PRHDT; CDR2 reads FYEKMQ (reference sequence). The CDR3 has 13 residues. V was pared by 3 bases and J by 8 bases, with 6 bases of the junction left unmatched. CDR3 in DNA: TGTGCCAGCAGCTTGCAGGGGGAGTTCGGCTACACCTTC. Protein: CASSLQGEFGYTF.

The chain is built from TRBV6-2 or TRBV6-3 and TRBJ1-1; D is undetermined. Germline assignment: CDR1 MNHEY and CDR2 SVGEGT. This CDR3 is built from 14 residues. Trimming left V 0 bases short and J 4 bases short, with 9 bases between. CDR3 bases: TGTGCCAGCAGTTACTCGGGCAGATTCACTGAAGCTTTCTTT. Translation: CASSYSGRFTEAFF.

This clonotype was counted only a few times. The chain couples TRBV4-3 to TRBJ1-4; TRBD1 might be the D (6 bases). V lost 1 base to trimming and J lost 8 bases, with 14 bases between them. Germline CDR1 and CDR2: LGHNA and YSLEER. The CDR3 consists of 15 residues. Here the CDR3 DNA reads TGCGCCAGCAGCCAAGGTCCGGGGGCTTGGGAAAAACTGTTTTTT. Its translation: CASSQGPGAWEKLFF.